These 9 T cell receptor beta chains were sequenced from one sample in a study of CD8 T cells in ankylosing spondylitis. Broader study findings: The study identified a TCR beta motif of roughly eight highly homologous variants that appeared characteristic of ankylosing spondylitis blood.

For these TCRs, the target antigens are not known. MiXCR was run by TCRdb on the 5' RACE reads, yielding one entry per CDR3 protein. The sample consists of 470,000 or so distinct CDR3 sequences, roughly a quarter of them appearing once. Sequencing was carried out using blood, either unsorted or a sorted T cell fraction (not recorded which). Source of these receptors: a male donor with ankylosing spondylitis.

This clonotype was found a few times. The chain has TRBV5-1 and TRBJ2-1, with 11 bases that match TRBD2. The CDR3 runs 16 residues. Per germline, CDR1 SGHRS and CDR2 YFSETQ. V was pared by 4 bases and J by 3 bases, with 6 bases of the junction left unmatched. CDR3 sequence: CASSPASGGFYNEQFF. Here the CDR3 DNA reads TGCGCCAGCAGCCCCGCTAGCGGGGGGTTCTACAATGAGCAGTTCTTC.

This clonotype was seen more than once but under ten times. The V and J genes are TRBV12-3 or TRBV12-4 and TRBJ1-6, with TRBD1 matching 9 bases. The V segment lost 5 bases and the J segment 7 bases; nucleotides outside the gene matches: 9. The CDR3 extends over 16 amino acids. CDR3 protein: CASSPVTGGPNSPLHF. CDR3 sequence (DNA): TGTGCCAGCAGTCCTGTGACAGGGGGACCAAATTCACCCCTCCACTTT.

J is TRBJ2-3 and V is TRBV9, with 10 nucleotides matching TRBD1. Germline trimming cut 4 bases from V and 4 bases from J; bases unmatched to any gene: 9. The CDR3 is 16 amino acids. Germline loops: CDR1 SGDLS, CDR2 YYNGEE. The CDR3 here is CASSPRQGAPPDTQYF. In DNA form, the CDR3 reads TGTGCCAGCAGCCCGCGACAGGGGGCTCCTCCAGATACGCAGTATTTT.

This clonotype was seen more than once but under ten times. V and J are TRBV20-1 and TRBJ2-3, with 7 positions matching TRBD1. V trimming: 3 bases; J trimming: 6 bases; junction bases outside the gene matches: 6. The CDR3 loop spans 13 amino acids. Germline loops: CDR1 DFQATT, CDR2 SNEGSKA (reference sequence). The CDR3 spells CSASPTGRDTQYF. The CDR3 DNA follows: TGCAGTGCTAGTCCGACAGGGCGGGATACGCAGTATTTT.

CDR3 amino acids: CSTPPGSYEQYV. The CDR3 DNA reads TGCAGCACCCCCCCAGGCAGCTACGAGCAGTACGTC. The genes are TRBV29-1 and TRBJ2-7, with D uncertain. Trimming stripped 8 bases from V and 3 bases from J, with 14 bases between. The CDR3 covers 12 residues. In germline, CDR1 is SQVTM, CDR2 ANQGSEA.

The CDR3, as DNA: TGTGCCAGCAACACGGGAGGGACTAGCGGGAGGGGCAAACGCAATGAGCAGTTCTTC. Amino acids: CASNTGGTSGRGKRNEQFF. J is TRBJ2-1 and V is TRBV12-3 or TRBV12-4, with 16 bases lining up with TRBD2. The CDR3 loop spans 19 amino acids. V shed 7 bases, J shed 6 bases, and the junction held 15 bases outside the gene matches.

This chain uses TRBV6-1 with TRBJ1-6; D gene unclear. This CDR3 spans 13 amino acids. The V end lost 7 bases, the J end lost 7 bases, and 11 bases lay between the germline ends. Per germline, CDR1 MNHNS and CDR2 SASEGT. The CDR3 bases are TGTGCCAGCAACCCGGGAACGAATTCACCCCTCCACTTT. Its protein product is CASNPGTNSPLHF.

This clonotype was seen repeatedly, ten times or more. The CDR3 region is CATSEKGVLRETQYF. The CDR3 nucleotides read TGTGCCACCAGTGAAAAAGGGGTTCTCCGGGAGACCCAGTACTTC. This chain connects TRBV24-1 to TRBJ2-5, with a weak D call TRBD1 (5 bases). The CDR3 is 15 residues long. Germline CDR1 KGHDR, CDR2 SFDVKD. V lost 4 bases to trimming and J lost 5 bases, with 16 bases between them.

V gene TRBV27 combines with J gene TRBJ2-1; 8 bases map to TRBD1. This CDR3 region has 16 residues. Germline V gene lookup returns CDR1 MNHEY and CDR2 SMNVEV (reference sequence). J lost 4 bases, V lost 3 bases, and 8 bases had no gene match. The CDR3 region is CASSFQRTGGYNEQFF. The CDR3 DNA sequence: TGTGCCAGCAGTTTTCAACGCACAGGGGGATACAATGAGCAGTTCTTC.